This T cell receptor beta chain was documented in a study of T cells after yellow fever vaccination. For this clonotype: Its antigen is undetermined.

TCRdb ran MiXCR on the 5' RACE reads and lists one entry per CDR3 protein. Of about 500,000 distinct CDR3 sequences in the sample, roughly a sixth were seen once. The study, taken as a whole, reports: Sorted repertoires could include abundant contaminating clonotypes from bulk cells.

CDR3 length: 13 residues. CDR1 and CDR2 (germline): SEHNR, FQNEAQ (reference sequence). The V end lost 5 bases, the J end lost 5 bases, and 13 bases lay between the germline ends. This sample comprised PBMCs, obtained about 5 days after the first yellow fever vaccination. The chain joins TRBV7-9 to TRBJ2-7; no clear D gene. This sequence originates from a man aged 18-30 years who received the YFV17D yellow fever vaccine. CDR3: CASSTRPPHEQYV. The CDR3 nucleotides are TGTGCCAGCAGCACGCGCCCCCCCCACGAGCAGTACGTC.